The rows below give T cell receptor beta chains drawn from one sample of a study of T-cell memory formation after mild COVID-19. TCRdb ran MiXCR on the 5' RACE reads and lists one entry per CDR3 protein. This sample has about half a million distinct CDR3 sequences, with roughly 18% found just once. The sample was PBMCs or a T cell subset sorted from them (not recorded which). The receptors come from an adult woman who had mild COVID-19 (a few samples of this study predate the infection). Cell type and time point are not known. CDR3s include the opening cysteine and the closing phenylalanine or tryptophan. Fields, in order: J gene, V gene, clone size, D gene, CDR3 DNA, CDR3 protein. D genes are given only for firm matches. Only part of the rows carry a size: once, few, many, or a class if the clone is expanded.

j_gene: TRBJ2-3; v_gene: TRBV6-1; abundance: many; d_gene: TRBD1; CDR3nt: TGTGCCAGCGGGGGACAGGGAAGCACAGATACGCAGTATTTT; CDR3aa: CASGGQGSTDTQYF
j_gene: TRBJ2-5; v_gene: TRBV12-3/TRBV12-4; abundance: many; d_gene: .; CDR3nt: TGTGCCAGCAGCTGGGGCACTGGCAGGGTGGAGACCCAGTACTTC; CDR3aa: CASSWGTGRVETQYF
j_gene: TRBJ1-2; v_gene: TRBV5-1; abundance: many; d_gene: .; CDR3nt: TGCGCCAGCAGAGACCAGGGAGACTATGGCTACACCTTC; CDR3aa: CASRDQGDYGYTF
j_gene: TRBJ1-2; v_gene: TRBV3-1; abundance: .; d_gene: .; CDR3nt: TGTGCCAGCAGCCAAGTCCAGGGGCGTCGAGGCTACACCTTC; CDR3aa: CASSQVQGRRGYTF
j_gene: TRBJ2-7; v_gene: TRBV7-2; abundance: .; d_gene: TRBD2; CDR3nt: TGTGCCAGCAGCACCTCGGCAGTAGCGGGAGGCTACGAGCAGTACTTC; CDR3aa: CASSTSAVAGGYEQYF
j_gene: TRBJ2-7; v_gene: TRBV7-9; abundance: .; d_gene: .; CDR3nt: TGTGCCAGCAGCTGGTCAGGGGAAAGGTACGAGCAGTACTTC; CDR3aa: CASSWSGERYEQYF
j_gene: TRBJ2-3; v_gene: TRBV7-3; abundance: .; d_gene: .; CDR3nt: TGTGCCAGCAGCTTAAACGGCTGGGAGGGCACAGATACGCAGTATTTT; CDR3aa: CASSLNGWEGTDTQYF
j_gene: TRBJ2-7; v_gene: TRBV10-3; abundance: many; d_gene: .; CDR3nt: TGTGCCGTTCTTTCGACAGCTGCCTACGAGCAGTACTTC; CDR3aa: CAVLSTAAYEQYF
j_gene: TRBJ2-7; v_gene: TRBV20-1; abundance: few; d_gene: TRBD1; CDR3nt: TGCAGTGCCTCGGACAGGGGACCTCACGAGCAGTACTTC; CDR3aa: CSASDRGPHEQYF
j_gene: TRBJ1-2; v_gene: TRBV12-3/TRBV12-4; abundance: few; d_gene: .; CDR3nt: TGTGCCAGCACCTTGTCCCCCGATGGCTACACCTTC; CDR3aa: CASTLSPDGYTF
j_gene: TRBJ2-7; v_gene: TRBV9; abundance: .; d_gene: .; CDR3nt: TGTGCCAGCAGCCCCCCCCAGGGTAATATAGGGGAGCAGTACTTC; CDR3aa: CASSPPQGNIGEQYF
j_gene: TRBJ2-3; v_gene: TRBV29-1; abundance: few; d_gene: .; CDR3nt: TGCAGCCCCCCGGGGACCGGCGACACAGATACGCAGTATTTT; CDR3aa: CSPPGTGDTDTQYF
j_gene: TRBJ1-5; v_gene: TRBV20-1; abundance: .; d_gene: TRBD1; CDR3nt: TGCAGTGCTGACAGGGGTGGGTCCGACCAGCCCCAGCATTTT; CDR3aa: CSADRGGSDQPQHF
j_gene: TRBJ1-5; v_gene: TRBV2; abundance: .; d_gene: TRBD1; CDR3nt: TGTGCCAGCAGACAGGGGGCGGCTAGCAATCAGCCCCAGCATTTT; CDR3aa: CASRQGAASNQPQHF
j_gene: TRBJ2-3; v_gene: TRBV11-2; abundance: .; d_gene: TRBD2; CDR3nt: TGTGCCAGCAGCCTCGGACTAGCGGGAGGGCCATTTAAAACAGATACGCAGTATTTT; CDR3aa: CASSLGLAGGPFKTDTQYF
j_gene: TRBJ1-5; v_gene: TRBV4-1; abundance: .; d_gene: TRBD1; CDR3nt: TGCGCCAGCAGCCGAGGACAGGGGGCCGGTCAGCCCCAGCATTTT; CDR3aa: CASSRGQGAGQPQHF